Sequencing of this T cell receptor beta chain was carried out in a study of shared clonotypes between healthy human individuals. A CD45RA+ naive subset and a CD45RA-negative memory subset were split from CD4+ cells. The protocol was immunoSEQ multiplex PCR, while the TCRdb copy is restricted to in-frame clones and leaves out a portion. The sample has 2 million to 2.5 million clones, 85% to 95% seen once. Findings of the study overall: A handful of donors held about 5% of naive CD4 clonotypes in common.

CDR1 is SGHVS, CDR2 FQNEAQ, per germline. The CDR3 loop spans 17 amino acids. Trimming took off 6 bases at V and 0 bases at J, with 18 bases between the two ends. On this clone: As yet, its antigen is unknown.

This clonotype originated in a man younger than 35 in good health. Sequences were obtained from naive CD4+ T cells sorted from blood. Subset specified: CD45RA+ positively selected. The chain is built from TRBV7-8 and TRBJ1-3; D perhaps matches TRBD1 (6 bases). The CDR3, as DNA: TGTGCCAGCAGTTCGGGGGCAGGCGTTTTCTCTGGAAACACCATATATTTT. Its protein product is CASSSGAGVFSGNTIYF. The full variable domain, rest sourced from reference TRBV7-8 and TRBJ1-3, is GAGVSQSPRYKVAKRGQDVALRCDPISGHVSLFWYQQALGQGPEFLTYFQNEAQLDKSGLPSDRFFAERPEGSVSTLKIQRTQQEDSAVYLCASSSGAGVFSGNTIYFGEGSWLTVV.